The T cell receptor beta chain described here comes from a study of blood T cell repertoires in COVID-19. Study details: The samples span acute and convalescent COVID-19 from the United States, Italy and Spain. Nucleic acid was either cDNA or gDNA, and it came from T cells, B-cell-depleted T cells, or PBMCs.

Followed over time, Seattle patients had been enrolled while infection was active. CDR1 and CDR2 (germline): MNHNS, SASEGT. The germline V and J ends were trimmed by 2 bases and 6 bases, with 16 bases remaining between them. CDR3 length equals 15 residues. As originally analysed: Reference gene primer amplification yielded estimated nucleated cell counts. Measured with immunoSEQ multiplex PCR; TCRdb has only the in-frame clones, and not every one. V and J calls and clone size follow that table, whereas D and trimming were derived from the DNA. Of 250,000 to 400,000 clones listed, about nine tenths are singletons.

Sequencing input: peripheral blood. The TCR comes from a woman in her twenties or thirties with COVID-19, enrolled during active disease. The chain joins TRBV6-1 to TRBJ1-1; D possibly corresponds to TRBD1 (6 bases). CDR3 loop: CASSETTQGWAEAFF. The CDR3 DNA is TGTGCCAGCAGTGAAACAACACAGGGTTGGGCTGAAGCTTTCTTT.